Listed below are T cell receptor beta chains from one sample, sequenced in a study of shared clonotypes between healthy human individuals. Assay: immunoSEQ multiplex PCR; the TCRdb copy retains only in-frame clones and omits some. Of 450,000 to 600,000 clones in the sample, 65% to 80% were seen once. The material sequenced was PBMCs. Every receptor here comes from a woman aged 40 to 50 in good health. Some clones in this sample may be carry-over from other donors' samples. CDR3s include the opening cysteine and the closing phenylalanine or tryptophan. Each record gives: clone size, J gene, D gene, V gene, CDR3 protein, CDR3 DNA. A D gene is named only where the DNA matches it firmly. Only part of the rows carry a size: once, few, many, or a class if the clone is expanded.

size: NA
J: TRBJ2-1
D: NA
V: TRBV7-3
CDR3: CASSLNGWDTNSYNEQFF
DNA: TGTGCCAGCAGCTTAAACGGGTGGGATACGAACTCCTACAATGAGCAGTTCTTC

size: once
J: TRBJ2-3
D: NA
V: TRBV7-2
CDR3: CASSRRDTQYF
DNA: TGTGCCAGCAGCAGGCGGGATACGCAGTATTTT

size: once
J: TRBJ1-1
D: TRBD1
V: TRBV4-1
CDR3: CASSQDWTGSPTEAFF
DNA: TGCGCCAGCAGCCAAGATTGGACAGGGAGTCCCACTGAAGCTTTCTTT

size: few
J: TRBJ2-3
D: TRBD1
V: TRBV30
CDR3: CAWGTGEGASTDTQYF
DNA: TGTGCCTGGGGGACCGGAGAGGGGGCTTCAACAGATACGCAGTATTTT

size: NA
J: TRBJ2-5
D: NA
V: TRBV10-1
CDR3: CASSEGTPVGETQYF
DNA: TGCGCCAGCAGTGAGGGGACACCAGTGGGAGAGACCCAGTACTTC

size: NA
J: TRBJ2-7
D: NA
V: TRBV20-1
CDR3: CSARTVNQQYF
DNA: TGCAGTGCGAGGACAGTAAACCAGCAGTACTTC

size: once
J: TRBJ1-2
D: TRBD1
V: TRBV7-2
CDR3: CASSQRQGSYGYTF
DNA: TGTGCCAGCAGCCAAAGACAGGGGAGCTATGGCTACACCTTC

size: NA
J: TRBJ2-1
D: TRBD2
V: TRBV4-2
CDR3: CASSQPGLAGEHEQFF
DNA: TGTGCCAGCAGCCAACCAGGACTAGCGGGAGAGCATGAGCAGTTCTTC

size: NA
J: TRBJ1-4
D: NA
V: TRBV7-9
CDR3: CASSLGNTNEKLFF
DNA: TGTGCCAGCAGCTTAGGGAACACTAATGAAAAACTGTTTTTT

size: NA
J: TRBJ2-5
D: NA
V: TRBV21-1
CDR3: CASSGYTLQGAEETQYF
DNA: TGTGCCAGCAGCGGGTACACTCTACAGGGGGCGGAAGAGACCCAGTACTTC

size: NA
J: TRBJ2-7
D: NA
V: TRBV4-1
CDR3: CASSQAFEGNPSYEQYF
DNA: TGCGCCAGCAGCCAAGCCTTTGAGGGCAACCCATCCTACGAGCAGTACTTC

size: NA
J: TRBJ2-7
D: NA
V: TRBV15
CDR3: CATSSRGGRGNYEQYF
DNA: TGTGCCACCAGCTCCCGGGGCGGACGCGGGAATTACGAGCAGTACTTC

size: NA
J: TRBJ2-3
D: NA
V: TRBV10-3
CDR3: CATIRGVDTDTQYF
DNA: TGTGCCACCATAAGGGGGGTTGACACAGATACGCAGTATTTT

size: NA
J: TRBJ2-7
D: TRBD1
V: TRBV25-1
CDR3: CASIGQGSYEQYF
DNA: TGTGCCAGCATAGGACAGGGTTCCTACGAGCAGTACTTC

size: NA
J: TRBJ2-6
D: NA
V: TRBV5-1
CDR3: CASSLEGPYSGANVLTF
DNA: TGCGCCAGCAGCTTGGAGGGACCATACTCTGGGGCCAACGTCCTGACTTTC

size: NA
J: TRBJ1-6
D: NA
V: TRBV5-6
CDR3: CASSSFDRPVGSPLHF
DNA: TGTGCCAGCAGCTCCTTCGACAGGCCGGTGGGTTCACCCCTCCACTTT

size: NA
J: TRBJ2-3
D: NA
V: TRBV4-2
CDR3: CASSQDRTSSTDTQYF
DNA: TGTGCCAGCAGCCAAGATAGGACTTCCTCCACAGATACGCAGTATTTT

size: NA
J: TRBJ2-1
D: TRBD2
V: TRBV9
CDR3: CASSVGRAPYNEQFF
DNA: TGTGCCAGCAGCGTTGGGAGGGCCCCTTACAATGAGCAGTTCTTC

size: NA
J: TRBJ2-3
D: NA
V: TRBV2
CDR3: CASGGGVDTQYF
DNA: TGTGCCAGCGGGGGGGGCGTGGATACGCAGTATTTT

size: few
J: TRBJ2-7
D: NA
V: TRBV12-1
CDR3: CASSLEPGLAVVEYF
DNA: TGTGCCAGCAGCTTGGAGCCGGGACTAGCGGTTGTAGAGTACTTC

size: NA
J: TRBJ2-2
D: NA
V: TRBV4-2
CDR3: CASSPRIGTGELFF
DNA: TGTGCCAGCAGCCCCCGGATCGGCACCGGGGAGCTGTTTTTT

size: NA
J: TRBJ2-5
D: TRBD2
V: TRBV2
CDR3: CASSVEREVETQYF
DNA: TGTGCCAGCAGTGTGGAGCGGGAGGTAGAGACCCAGTACTTC

size: NA
J: TRBJ2-1
D: TRBD2
V: TRBV4-1
CDR3: CASSQDLTSGSLDNEQFF
DNA: TGCGCCAGCAGCCAAGATCTGACTAGCGGGAGTTTGGACAATGAGCAGTTCTTC

size: NA
J: TRBJ1-4
D: TRBD1
V: TRBV5-8
CDR3: CASSLGGTNEKLFF
DNA: TGTGCCAGCAGCTTAGGGGGCACTAATGAAAAACTGTTTTTT

size: few
J: TRBJ2-3
D: NA
V: TRBV10-1
CDR3: CASRRDLGADTQYF
DNA: TGCGCCAGCAGGCGGGACTTAGGGGCAGATACGCAGTATTTT

size: NA
J: TRBJ2-5
D: TRBD2
V: TRBV7-3
CDR3: CASSFLAGVDETQYF
DNA: TGTGCCAGCAGCTTTCTGGCGGGAGTCGATGAGACCCAGTACTTC

size: NA
J: TRBJ2-3
D: NA
V: TRBV7-9
CDR3: CASSLTGLIPDTQYF
DNA: TGTGCCAGCAGCTTAACAGGGCTAATCCCAGATACGCAGTATTTT

size: NA
J: TRBJ1-1
D: TRBD1
V: TRBV19
CDR3: CASSIRQGNTEAFF
DNA: TGTGCCAGTAGTATAAGACAGGGGAACACTGAAGCTTTCTTT

size: NA
J: TRBJ1-1
D: NA
V: TRBV29-1
CDR3: CSVGRTENTEAFF
DNA: TGCAGCGTTGGACGGACGGAGAACACTGAAGCTTTCTTT

size: few
J: TRBJ2-5
D: TRBD2
V: TRBV5-4
CDR3: CASSLASSGQETQYF
DNA: TGTGCCAGCAGCTTGGCGAGTAGCGGGCAAGAGACCCAGTACTTC

size: NA
J: TRBJ2-7
D: NA
V: TRBV6-6
CDR3: CASNPRDSGDEQYF
DNA: TGTGCCAGCAACCCCCGGGATTCGGGGGACGAGCAGTACTTC

size: few
J: TRBJ1-1
D: NA
V: TRBV19
CDR3: CASSKTGRLEAFF
DNA: TGTGCCAGTAGTAAGACAGGCAGGTTGGAAGCTTTCTTT

size: NA
J: TRBJ1-4
D: NA
V: TRBV27
CDR3: CASSLSRLRGNEKLFF
DNA: TGTGCCAGCAGTTTATCTAGGCTCCGGGGTAATGAAAAACTGTTTTTT

size: NA
J: TRBJ2-5
D: TRBD2
V: TRBV2
CDR3: CASNHLAGAEETQYF
DNA: TGTGCCAGCAATCACCTGGCGGGAGCGGAGGAGACCCAGTACTTC

size: once
J: TRBJ2-2
D: TRBD2
V: TRBV7-9
CDR3: CASSLLLAGDTGELFF
DNA: TGTGCCAGCAGCTTATTACTAGCGGGAGATACCGGGGAGCTGTTTTTT

size: NA
J: TRBJ2-1
D: TRBD2
V: TRBV19
CDR3: CASSSPGLGNEQFF
DNA: TGTGCCAGTAGTTCTCCGGGACTAGGGAATGAGCAGTTCTTC

size: NA
J: TRBJ2-1
D: NA
V: TRBV28
CDR3: CASSFGRQQFF
DNA: TGTGCCAGCAGTTTTGGTAGGCAGCAGTTCTTC

size: NA
J: TRBJ1-1
D: TRBD1
V: TRBV28
CDR3: CASRPGTGFVVNTEAFF
DNA: TGTGCCAGCAGACCCGGGACAGGGTTCGTCGTGAACACTGAAGCTTTCTTT

size: few
J: TRBJ1-2
D: NA
V: TRBV21-1
CDR3: CASSLRGGACDYGYTF
DNA: TGTGCCAGCAGCCTTAGGGGGGGCGCCTGCGACTATGGCTACACCTTC

size: NA
J: TRBJ2-6
D: NA
V: TRBV7-3
CDR3: CASSFQQGSSGVLTF
DNA: TGTGCCAGCAGCTTCCAGCAAGGGAGCTCGGGCGTCCTGACTTTC

size: NA
J: TRBJ2-7
D: NA
V: TRBV28
CDR3: CASSLSAGVNEQYF
DNA: TGTGCCAGCAGTTTATCGGCAGGGGTCAACGAGCAGTACTTC

size: NA
J: TRBJ2-1
D: TRBD2
V: TRBV11-2
CDR3: CASSWAGTSGIEQFF
DNA: TGTGCCAGCAGCTGGGCCGGGACTAGCGGGATTGAGCAGTTCTTC

size: NA
J: TRBJ2-7
D: TRBD1
V: TRBV7-9
CDR3: CASSRDRGEQYF
DNA: TGTGCCAGCAGCAGGGACAGGGGCGAGCAGTACTTC

size: NA
J: TRBJ2-3
D: TRBD2
V: TRBV28
CDR3: CASSLSRDYETDTQYF
DNA: TGTGCCAGCAGTTTATCCAGGGACTACGAAACAGATACGCAGTATTTT

size: NA
J: TRBJ1-2
D: NA
V: TRBV7-9
CDR3: CASSLVGGYGYTF
DNA: TGTGCCAGCAGCTTAGTCGGGGGCTATGGCTACACCTTC

size: NA
J: TRBJ1-1
D: NA
V: TRBV5-4
CDR3: CASSSGQLNTEAFF
DNA: TGTGCCAGCAGCAGCGGACAGCTAAACACTGAAGCTTTCTTT

size: NA
J: TRBJ1-4
D: NA
V: TRBV5-5
CDR3: CASSLRTNENLFF
DNA: TGTGCCAGCAGCTTGAGGACTAATGAAAACCTGTTTTTT

size: NA
J: TRBJ1-1
D: NA
V: TRBV28
CDR3: CAGSLLPTGAFF
DNA: TGTGCCGGCAGTTTGCTCCCGACGGGAGCTTTCTTT

size: NA
J: TRBJ1-5
D: NA
V: TRBV6-4
CDR3: CASSEDLNQPQHF
DNA: TGTGCCAGCAGTGAGGACCTCAATCAGCCCCAGCATTTT

size: NA
J: TRBJ1-2
D: NA
V: TRBV28
CDR3: CASLERNYGYTF
DNA: TGTGCCAGCCTCGAAAGGAACTATGGCTACACCTTC

size: NA
J: TRBJ2-5
D: NA
V: TRBV14
CDR3: CASSQYETQYF
DNA: TGTGCCAGCAGCCAATACGAGACCCAGTACTTC

size: many
J: TRBJ1-5
D: NA
V: TRBV11-3
CDR3: CASSPRGAWGNNQPQHF
DNA: TGTGCCAGCAGCCCGAGAGGTGCCTGGGGTAACAATCAGCCCCAGCATTTT

size: few
J: TRBJ2-2
D: NA
V: TRBV11-2
CDR3: CASSLYGTGELFF
DNA: TGTGCCAGCAGCTTATACGGAACCGGGGAGCTGTTTTTT

size: NA
J: TRBJ1-5
D: NA
V: TRBV28
CDR3: CASSLGQDNQPQHF
DNA: TGTGCCAGCAGTTTGGGGCAGGATAATCAGCCCCAGCATTTT